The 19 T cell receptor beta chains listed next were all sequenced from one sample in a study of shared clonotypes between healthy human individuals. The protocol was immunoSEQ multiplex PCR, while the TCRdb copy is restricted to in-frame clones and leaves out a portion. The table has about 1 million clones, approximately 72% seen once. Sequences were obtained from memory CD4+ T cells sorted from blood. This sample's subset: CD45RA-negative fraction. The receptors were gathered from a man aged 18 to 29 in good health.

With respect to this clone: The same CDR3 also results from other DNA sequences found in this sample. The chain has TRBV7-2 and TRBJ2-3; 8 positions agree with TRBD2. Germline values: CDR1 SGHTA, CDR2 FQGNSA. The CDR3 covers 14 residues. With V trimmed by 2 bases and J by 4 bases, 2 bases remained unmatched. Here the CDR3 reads CASSLSGGADTQYF. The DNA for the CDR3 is TGTGCCAGCAGCTTATCCGGGGGGGCAGATACGCAGTATTTT. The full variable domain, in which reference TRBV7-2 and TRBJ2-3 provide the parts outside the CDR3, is GAGVSQSPSNKVTEKGKDVELRCDPISGHTALYWYRQSLGQGLEFLIYFQGNSAPDKSGLPSDRFSAERTGGSVSTLTIQRTQQEDSAVYLCASSLSGGADTQYFGPGTRLTVL.

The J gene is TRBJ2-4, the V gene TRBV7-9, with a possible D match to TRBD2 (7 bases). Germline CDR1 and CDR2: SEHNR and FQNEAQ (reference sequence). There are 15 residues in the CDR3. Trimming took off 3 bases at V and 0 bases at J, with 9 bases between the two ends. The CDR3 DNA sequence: TGTGCCAGCAGCTTGGGGGGGCTAGCCAAAAACATTCAGTACTTC. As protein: CASSLGGLAKNIQYF.

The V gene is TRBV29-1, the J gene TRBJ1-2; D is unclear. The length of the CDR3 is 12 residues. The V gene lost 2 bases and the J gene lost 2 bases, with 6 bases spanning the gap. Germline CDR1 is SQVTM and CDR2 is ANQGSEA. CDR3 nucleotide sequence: TGCAGCGTTGAAAGGCCAAACTATGGCTACACCTTC. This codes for CSVERPNYGYTF.

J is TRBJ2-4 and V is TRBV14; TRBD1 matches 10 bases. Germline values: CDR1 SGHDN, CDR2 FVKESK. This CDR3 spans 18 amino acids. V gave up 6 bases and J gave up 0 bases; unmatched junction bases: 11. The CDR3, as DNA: TGTGCCAGCAGTAAGGAGGGACAGGGGATTCTAGCCAAAAACATTCAGTACTTC. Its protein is CASSKEGQGILAKNIQYF. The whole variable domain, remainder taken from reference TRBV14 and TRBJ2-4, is EAGVTQFPSHSVIEKGQTVTLRCDPISGHDNLYWYRRVMGKEIKFLLHFVKESKQDESGMPNNRFLAERTGGTYSTLKVQPAELEDSGVYFCASSKEGQGILAKNIQYFGAGTRLSVL.

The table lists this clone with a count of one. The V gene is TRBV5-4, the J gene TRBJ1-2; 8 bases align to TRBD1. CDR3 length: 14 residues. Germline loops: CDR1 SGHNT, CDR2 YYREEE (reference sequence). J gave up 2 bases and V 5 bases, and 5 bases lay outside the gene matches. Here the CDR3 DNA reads TGTGCCAGCAGTCGACAGGGGACAAACTATGGCTACACCTTC. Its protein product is CASSRQGTNYGYTF. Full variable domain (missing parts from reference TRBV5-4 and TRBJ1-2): ETGVTQSPTHLIKTRGQQVTLRCSSQSGHNTVSWYQQALGQGPQFIFQYYREEENGRGNFPPRFSGLQFPNYSSELNVNALELDDSALYLCASSRQGTNYGYTFGSGTRLTVV.

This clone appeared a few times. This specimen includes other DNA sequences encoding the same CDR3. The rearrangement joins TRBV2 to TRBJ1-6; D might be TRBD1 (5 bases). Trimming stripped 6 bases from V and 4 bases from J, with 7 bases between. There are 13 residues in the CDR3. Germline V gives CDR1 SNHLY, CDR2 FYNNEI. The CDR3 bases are TGTGCCAGCAGAGGGACGTATAATTCACCCCTCCACTTT. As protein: CASRGTYNSPLHF. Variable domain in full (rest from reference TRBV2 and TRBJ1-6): EPEVTQTPSHQVTQMGQEVILRCVPISNHLYFYWYRQILGQKVEFLVSFYNNEISEKSEIFDDQFSVERPDGSNFTLKIRSTKLEDSAMYFCASRGTYNSPLHFGNGTRLTVT.

DNA for the CDR3: TGCGCCAGCAGCTTGGTCCCCGGGCTTGGGAATTCACCCCTCCACTTT. It specifies CASSLVPGLGNSPLHF. The chain is built from TRBV5-1 and TRBJ1-6, with D hard to call. V was trimmed by 0 bases and J by 7 bases, leaving 14 bases between them. CDR3 length equals 16 residues. Per the germline V gene, CDR1 is SGHRS and CDR2 is YFSETQ.

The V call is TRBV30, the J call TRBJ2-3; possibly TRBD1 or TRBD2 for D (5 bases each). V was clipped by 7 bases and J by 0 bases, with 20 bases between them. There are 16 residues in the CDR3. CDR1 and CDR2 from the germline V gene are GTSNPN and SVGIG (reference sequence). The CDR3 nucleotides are TGTGCCTTACGGGACCTGCGAGTTACTAGCACAGATACGCAGTATTTT. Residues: CALRDLRVTSTDTQYF. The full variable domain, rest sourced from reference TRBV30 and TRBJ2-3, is SQTIHQWPATLVQPVGSPLSLECTVEGTSNPNLYWYRQAAGRGLQLLFYSVGIGQISSEVPQNLSASRPQDRQFILSSKKLLLSDSGFYLCALRDLRVTSTDTQYFGPGTRLTVL.

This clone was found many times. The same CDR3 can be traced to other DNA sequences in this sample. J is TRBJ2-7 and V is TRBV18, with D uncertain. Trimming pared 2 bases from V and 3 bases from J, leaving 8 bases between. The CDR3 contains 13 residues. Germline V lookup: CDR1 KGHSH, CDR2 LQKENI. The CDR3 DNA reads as TGTGCCAGCTCACCAGGCGCGTACTACGAGCAGTACTTC. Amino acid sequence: CASSPGAYYEQYF. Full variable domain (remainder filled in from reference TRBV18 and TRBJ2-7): NAGVMQNPRHLVRRRGQEARLRCSPMKGHSHVYWYRQLPEEGLKFMVYLQKENIIDESGMPKERFSAEFPKEGPSILRIQQVVRGDSAAYFCASSPGAYYEQYFGPGTRLTVT.

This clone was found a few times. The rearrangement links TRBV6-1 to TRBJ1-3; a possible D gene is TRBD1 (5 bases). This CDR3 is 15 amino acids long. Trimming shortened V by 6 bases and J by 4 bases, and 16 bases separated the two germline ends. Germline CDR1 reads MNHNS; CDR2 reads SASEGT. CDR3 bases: TGTGCCAGCAGCCGGGACCGGGACCGGGGAAACACCATATATTTT. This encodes CASSRDRDRGNTIYF.

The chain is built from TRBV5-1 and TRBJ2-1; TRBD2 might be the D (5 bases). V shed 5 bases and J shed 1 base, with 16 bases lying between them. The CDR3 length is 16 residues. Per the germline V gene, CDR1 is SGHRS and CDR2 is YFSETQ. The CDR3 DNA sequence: TGCGCCAGCAGGAGGGATTTGACGGAATCCTACAATGAGCAGTTCTTC. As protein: CASRRDLTESYNEQFF. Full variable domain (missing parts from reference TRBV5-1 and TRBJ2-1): KAGVTQTPRYLIKTRGQQVTLSCSPISGHRSVSWYQQTPGQGLQFLFEYFSETQRNKGNFPGRFSGRQFSNSRSEMNVSTLELGDSALYLCASRRDLTESYNEQFFGPGTRLTVL.

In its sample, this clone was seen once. The CDR3 region is CASSQQAGASTDTQYF. In DNA, the CDR3 is TGTGCCAGCAGCCAGCAAGCGGGAGCGAGCACAGATACGCAGTATTTT. The chain recombines TRBV7-2 with TRBJ2-3; 8 bases align to TRBD2. J lost 0 bases, V lost 5 bases, and 7 bases had no gene match. The CDR3 covers 16 residues. From germline, CDR1 is SGHTA and CDR2 FQGNSA. Supplemented by reference TRBV7-2 and TRBJ2-3, the full variable domain reads GAGVSQSPSNKVTEKGKDVELRCDPISGHTALYWYRQSLGQGLEFLIYFQGNSAPDKSGLPSDRFSAERTGGSVSTLTIQRTQQEDSAVYLCASSQQAGASTDTQYFGPGTRLTVL.

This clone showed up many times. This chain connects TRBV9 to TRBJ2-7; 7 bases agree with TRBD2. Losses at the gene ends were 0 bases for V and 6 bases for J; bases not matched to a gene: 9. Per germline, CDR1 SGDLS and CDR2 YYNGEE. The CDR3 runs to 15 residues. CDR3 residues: CASSVGEGALREQYF. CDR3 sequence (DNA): TGTGCCAGCAGCGTAGGGGAGGGTGCCCTTCGCGAGCAGTACTTC. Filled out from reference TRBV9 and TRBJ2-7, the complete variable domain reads DSGVTQTPKHLITATGQRVTLRCSPRSGDLSVYWYQQSLDQGLQFLIQYYNGEERAKGNILERFSAQQFPDLHSELNLSSLELGDSALYFCASSVGEGALREQYFGPGTRLTVT.

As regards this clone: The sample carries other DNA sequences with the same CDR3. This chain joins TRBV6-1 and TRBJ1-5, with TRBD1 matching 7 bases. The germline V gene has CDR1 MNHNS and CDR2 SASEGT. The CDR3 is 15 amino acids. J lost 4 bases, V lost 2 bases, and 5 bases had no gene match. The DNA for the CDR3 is TGTGCCAGCAGTGAAAGAGGGGGCGGGAATCAGCCCCAGCATTTT. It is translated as CASSERGGGNQPQHF.

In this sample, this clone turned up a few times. CDR3 nucleotides: TGTGCCAGCAGGCCGAGGGGCGAGAACACTGAAGCTTTCTTT. It codes for CASRPRGENTEAFF. This rearrangement joins TRBV6-6 to TRBJ1-1, with TRBD1 as a possible D gene (5 bases). V shed 6 bases and J shed 1 base, with 12 bases lying between them. Germline V gene lookup returns CDR1 MNHNY and CDR2 SVGAGI (reference sequence). The CDR3 spans 14 residues.

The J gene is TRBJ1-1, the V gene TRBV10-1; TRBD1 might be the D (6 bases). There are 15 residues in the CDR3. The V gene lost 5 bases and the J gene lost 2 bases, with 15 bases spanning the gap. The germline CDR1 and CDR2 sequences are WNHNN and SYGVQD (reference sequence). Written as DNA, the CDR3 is TGCGCCAGCAGTTTGGACAGAACATTTAACACTGAAGCTTTCTTT. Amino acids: CASSLDRTFNTEAFF.

The CDR3 loop reads CASSPGQGIGYEQYF. In DNA, the CDR3 is TGTGCCAGCAGCCCAGGACAGGGGATTGGATACGAGCAGTACTTC. The chain links TRBV5-5 to TRBJ2-7; TRBD1 matches 9 bases. The CDR3 spans 15 residues. The germline V gene encodes CDR1 SGHKS and CDR2 YYEKEE (reference sequence). V lost 4 bases to trimming and J lost 4 bases; unmatched junction nucleotides: 9.

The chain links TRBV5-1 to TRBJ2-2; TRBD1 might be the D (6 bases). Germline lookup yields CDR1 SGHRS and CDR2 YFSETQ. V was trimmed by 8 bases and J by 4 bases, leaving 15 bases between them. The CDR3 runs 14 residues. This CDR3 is CASQAGDGTGELFF. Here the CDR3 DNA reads TGCGCCAGTCAGGCAGGGGACGGCACCGGGGAGCTGTTTTTT.

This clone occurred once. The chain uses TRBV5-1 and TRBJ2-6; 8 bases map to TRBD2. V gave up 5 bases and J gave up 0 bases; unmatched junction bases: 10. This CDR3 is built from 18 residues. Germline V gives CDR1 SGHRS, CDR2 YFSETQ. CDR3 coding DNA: TGCGCCAGCAGGCCGGGGACTAGTCCATCCTCTGGGGCCAACGTCCTGACTTTC. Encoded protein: CASRPGTSPSSGANVLTF.